This T cell receptor beta chain was sequenced in a study of long-term antiretroviral therapy in people with HIV. Looking at the study overall: Samples from the earliest time points predate the 2015 immediate-ART recommendation by about a decade.

Study results and limitations: The study collected blood between about 2003 and 2018, possibly under older ART regimens.

The run of the v3.0 immunoSEQ assay was at survey level. The table came from immunoSEQ multiplex PCR; TCRdb's copy has only in-frame clones and leaves some out. Of under 20,000 clones in the sample, more than 60% are singletons; the top ten hold 15%. CDR1 is MGHDK, CDR2 SYGVNS, per germline. The germline V and J ends were trimmed by 3 bases and 1 base, with 12 bases remaining between them. CDR3 size: 15 residues. A word on this clone: Its antigen is undetermined.

The sample here was unsorted PBMCs, taken 2.1 to 2.2 years before starting antiretroviral therapy. This clonotype was sampled from a man aged 25 to 45 with HIV. The chain combines TRBV25-1 with TRBJ1-1, with unresolved D. The CDR3, as DNA: TGTGCCAGCAGTGACTACAGCACCAAGAACACTGAAGCTTTCTTT. Its translation is CASSDYSTKNTEAFF. Drawing the rest from reference TRBV25-1 and TRBJ1-1, the complete variable domain is EADIYQTPRYLVIGTGKKITLECSQTMGHDKMYWYQQDPGMELHLIHYSYGVNSTEKGDLSSESTVSRIRTEHFPLTLESARPSHTSQYLCASSDYSTKNTEAFFGQGTRLTVV.